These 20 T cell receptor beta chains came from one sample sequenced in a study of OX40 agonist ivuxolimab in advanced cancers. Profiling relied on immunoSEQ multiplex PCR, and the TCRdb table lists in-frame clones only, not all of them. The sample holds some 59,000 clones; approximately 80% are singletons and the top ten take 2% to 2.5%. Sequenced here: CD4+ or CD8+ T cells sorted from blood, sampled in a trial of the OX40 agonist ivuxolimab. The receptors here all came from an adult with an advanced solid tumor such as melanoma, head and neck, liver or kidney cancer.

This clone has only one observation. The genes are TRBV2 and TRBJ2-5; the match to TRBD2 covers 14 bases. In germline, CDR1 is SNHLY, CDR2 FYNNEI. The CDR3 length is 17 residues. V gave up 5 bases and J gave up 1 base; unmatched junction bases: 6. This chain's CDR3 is CASSPRTSGGPQETQYF. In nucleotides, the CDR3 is TGTGCCAGCAGTCCCCGGACTAGCGGGGGGCCCCAAGAGACCCAGTACTTC.

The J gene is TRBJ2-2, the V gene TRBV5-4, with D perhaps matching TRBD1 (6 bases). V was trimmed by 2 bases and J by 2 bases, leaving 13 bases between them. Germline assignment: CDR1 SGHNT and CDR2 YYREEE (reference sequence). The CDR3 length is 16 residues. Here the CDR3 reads CASSLKGTFNTGELFF. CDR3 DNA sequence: TGTGCCAGCAGCTTAAAAGGGACATTTAACACCGGGGAGCTGTTTTTT.

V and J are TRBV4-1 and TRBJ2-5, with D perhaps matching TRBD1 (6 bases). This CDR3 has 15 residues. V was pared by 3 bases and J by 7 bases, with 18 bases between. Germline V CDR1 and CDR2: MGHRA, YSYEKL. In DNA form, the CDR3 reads TGCGCCAGCAGCCAGGATGGGGACAAAGGGAGGACCCAGTACTTC. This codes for CASSQDGDKGRTQYF.

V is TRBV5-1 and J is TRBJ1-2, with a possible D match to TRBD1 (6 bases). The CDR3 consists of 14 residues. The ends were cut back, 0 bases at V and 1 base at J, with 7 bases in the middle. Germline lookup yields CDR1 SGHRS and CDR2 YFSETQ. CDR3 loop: CASSLEGGNYGYTF. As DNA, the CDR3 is TGCGCCAGCAGCTTGGAAGGGGGTAACTATGGCTACACCTTC.

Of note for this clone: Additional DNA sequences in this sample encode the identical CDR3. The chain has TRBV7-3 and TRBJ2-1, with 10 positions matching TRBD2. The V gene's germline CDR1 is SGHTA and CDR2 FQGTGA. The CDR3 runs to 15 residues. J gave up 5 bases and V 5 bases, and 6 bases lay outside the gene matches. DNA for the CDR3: TGTGCCAGCAGCCGATCTAGCGGGGGACACAATGAGCAGTTCTTC. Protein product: CASSRSSGGHNEQFF.

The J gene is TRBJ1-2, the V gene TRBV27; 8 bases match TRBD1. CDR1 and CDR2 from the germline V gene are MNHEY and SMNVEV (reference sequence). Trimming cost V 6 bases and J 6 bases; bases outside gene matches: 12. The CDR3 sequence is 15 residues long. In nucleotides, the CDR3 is TGTGCCAGCAGCCGGACAGGGTCTCCTCCTGATGGCTACACCTTC. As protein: CASSRTGSPPDGYTF.

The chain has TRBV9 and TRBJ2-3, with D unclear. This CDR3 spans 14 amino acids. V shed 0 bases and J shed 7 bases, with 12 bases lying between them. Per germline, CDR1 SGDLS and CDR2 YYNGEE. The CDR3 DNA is TGTGCCAGCAGCGTAGGTCACCTATCCTATACGCAGTATTTT. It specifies CASSVGHLSYTQYF. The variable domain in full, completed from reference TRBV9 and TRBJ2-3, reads DSGVTQTPKHLITATGQRVTLRCSPRSGDLSVYWYQQSLDQGLQFLIQYYNGEERAKGNILERFSAQQFPDLHSELNLSSLELGDSALYFCASSVGHLSYTQYFGPGTRLTVL.

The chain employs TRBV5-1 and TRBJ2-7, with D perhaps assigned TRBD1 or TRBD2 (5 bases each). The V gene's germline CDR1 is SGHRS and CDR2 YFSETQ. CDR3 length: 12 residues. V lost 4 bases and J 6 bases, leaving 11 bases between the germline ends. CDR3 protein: CASSGTVSEQYF. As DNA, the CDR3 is TGCGCCAGCAGCGGGACGGTTTCCGAGCAGTACTTC.

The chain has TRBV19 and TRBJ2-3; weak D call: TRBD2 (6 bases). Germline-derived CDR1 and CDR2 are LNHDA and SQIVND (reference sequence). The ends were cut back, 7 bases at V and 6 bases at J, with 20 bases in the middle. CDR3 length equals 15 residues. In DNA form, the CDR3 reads TGTGCCAGTAAACGGTCCGGGACGGGGGTCGATACGCAGTATTTT. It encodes CASKRSGTGVDTQYF.

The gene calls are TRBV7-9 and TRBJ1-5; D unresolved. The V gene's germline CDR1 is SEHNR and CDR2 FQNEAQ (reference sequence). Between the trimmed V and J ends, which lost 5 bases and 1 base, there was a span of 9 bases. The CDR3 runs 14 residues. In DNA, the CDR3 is TGTGCCAGCAGCCTAGAAGGGAGCAATCAGCCCCAGCATTTT. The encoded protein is CASSLEGSNQPQHF.

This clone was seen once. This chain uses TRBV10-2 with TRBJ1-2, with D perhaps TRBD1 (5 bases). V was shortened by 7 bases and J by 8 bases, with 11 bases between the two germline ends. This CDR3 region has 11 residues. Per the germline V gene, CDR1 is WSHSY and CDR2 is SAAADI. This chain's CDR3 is CASIGTGGYTF. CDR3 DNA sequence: TGCGCCAGCATTGGGACGGGAGGCTACACCTTC.

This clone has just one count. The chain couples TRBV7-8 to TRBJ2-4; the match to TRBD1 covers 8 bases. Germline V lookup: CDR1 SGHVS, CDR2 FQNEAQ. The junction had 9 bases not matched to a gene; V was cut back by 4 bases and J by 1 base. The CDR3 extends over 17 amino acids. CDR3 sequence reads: CASSSDRRDRAKNIQYF. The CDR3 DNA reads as TGTGCCAGCAGCTCCGACCGCCGGGACAGGGCCAAAAACATTCAGTACTTC.

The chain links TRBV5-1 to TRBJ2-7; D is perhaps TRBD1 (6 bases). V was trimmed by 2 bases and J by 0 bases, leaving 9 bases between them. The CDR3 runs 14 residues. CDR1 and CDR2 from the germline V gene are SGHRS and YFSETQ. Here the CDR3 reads CASSFRDISYEQYF. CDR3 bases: TGCGCCAGCAGCTTTAGGGACATCTCCTACGAGCAGTACTTC.

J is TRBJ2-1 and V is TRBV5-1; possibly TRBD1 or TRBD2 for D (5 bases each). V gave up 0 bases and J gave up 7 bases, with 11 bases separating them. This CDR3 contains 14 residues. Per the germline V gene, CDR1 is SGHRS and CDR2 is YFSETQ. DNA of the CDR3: TGCGCCAGCAGCTTGGGGGACGCAACTAATGAGCAGTTCTTC. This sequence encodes CASSLGDATNEQFF.

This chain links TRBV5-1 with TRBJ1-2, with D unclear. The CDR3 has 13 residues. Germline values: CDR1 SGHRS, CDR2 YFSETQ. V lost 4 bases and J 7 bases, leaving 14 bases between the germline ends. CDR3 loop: CASSLDLLGGYTF. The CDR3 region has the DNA TGCGCCAGCAGCCTAGACCTCCTGGGTGGCTACACCTTC.

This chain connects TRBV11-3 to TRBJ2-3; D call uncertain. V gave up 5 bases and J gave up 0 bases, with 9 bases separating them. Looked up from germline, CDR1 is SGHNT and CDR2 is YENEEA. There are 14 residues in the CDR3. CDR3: CASSMGSSTDTQYF. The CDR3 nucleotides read TGTGCCAGCAGCATGGGCAGCAGCACAGATACGCAGTATTTT.

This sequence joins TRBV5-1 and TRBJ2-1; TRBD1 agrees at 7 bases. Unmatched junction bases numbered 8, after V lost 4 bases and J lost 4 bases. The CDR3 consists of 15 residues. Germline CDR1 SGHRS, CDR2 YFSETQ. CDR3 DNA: TGCGCCAGCAGCGCAGCCGGGACAGAATACAATGAGCAGTTCTTC. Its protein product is CASSAAGTEYNEQFF.

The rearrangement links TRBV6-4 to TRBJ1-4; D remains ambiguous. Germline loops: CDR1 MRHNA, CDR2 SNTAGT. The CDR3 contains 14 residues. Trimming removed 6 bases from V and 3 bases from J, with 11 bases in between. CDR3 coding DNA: TGTGCCAGCAGGGAGGTAGTTGCTAATGAAAAACTGTTTTTT. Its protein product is CASREVVANEKLFF.

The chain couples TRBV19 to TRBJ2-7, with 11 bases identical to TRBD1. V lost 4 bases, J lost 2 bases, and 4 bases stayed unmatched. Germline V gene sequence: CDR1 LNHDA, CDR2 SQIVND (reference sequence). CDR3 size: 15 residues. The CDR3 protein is CASSTGQGGTYEQYF. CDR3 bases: TGTGCCAGTAGTACGGGACAGGGGGGAACCTACGAGCAGTACTTC.

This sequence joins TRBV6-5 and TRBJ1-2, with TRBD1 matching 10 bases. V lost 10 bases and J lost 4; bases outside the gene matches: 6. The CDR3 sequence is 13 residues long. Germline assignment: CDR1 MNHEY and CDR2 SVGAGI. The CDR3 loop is CATADRGGYGYTF. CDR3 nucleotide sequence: TGTGCCACCGCGGACAGGGGGGGCTATGGCTACACCTTC.